This TCR beta chain appears in the sequencing data of a study of beta chain features in type 1 diabetes. cDNA synthesis used the whole RNA isolate, giving expressed TCRB sequences. Generated by immunoSEQ multiplex PCR, the TCRdb table keeps only in-frame clones and is missing some. This table holds 810,000 or so clones, around a sixth found once. Germline V gives CDR1 MNHEY, CDR2 SMNVEV (reference sequence). There are 14 residues in the CDR3. V gave up 6 bases and J gave up 4 bases; unmatched junction bases: 9. This clone occurred a few times. Sequencing was done on a sample of naive CD4+ T cells from blood. The V and J genes are TRBV27 and TRBJ2-7; 7 nucleotides align to TRBD1. The receptor comes from a young woman in good health. The CDR3 sequence is CASSRTRDRYEQYF. As DNA, the CDR3 is TGTGCCAGCAGCCGGACCCGGGACAGATACGAGCAGTACTTC.